The entry below describes one T cell receptor (beta chain). The clone's antigen remains unknown. Per-base qualities were not stored, and no clone one base away is much larger. This entry comes from a study of control samples from healthy donors and cancer patients (TCRdb year 2020). Library method: the immunoSEQ multiplex PCR assay. TCRdb carries this immuneACCESS record with in-frame sequences only. Its versions omit some clonotypes, under half of them owing to an unresolved V gene in the studies checked, with the rest unexplained. The sample table contains tens of thousands of clones; only one count was recorded for around three quarters of them. The top ten constitute approximately 22% of the sample. The sample was PBMCs. This TCR derives from a man in his sixties with head and neck cancer.

Read as DNA, the sequence is TGTGCCAGCAGCCCCGTAAGGACAGGGAGTACCGGGGAGCTGTTTTTT. Translated, this is CASSPVRTGSTGELFF. Recombination connected TRBV28 to TRBJ2-2; 8 of the junction bases match TRBD1. Per the germline V gene, MDHEN is the CDR1 and SYDVKM is the CDR2. The CDR3 runs 16 residues from the cysteine to the phenylalanine. This entry keeps only the CDR3 DNA: 48 bases, framed from base 1. Germline trimming: 6 bases from V, 5 bases from J; junction bases outside gene matches: 11. Reference TRBV28 and TRBJ2-2 genes cover what lies past the CDR3, so the full variable domain is DVKVTQSSRYLVKRTGEKVFLECVQDMDHENMFWYRQDPGLGLRLIYFSYDVKMKEKGDIPEGYSVSREKKERFSLILESASTNQTSMYLCASSPVRTGSTGELFFGEGSRLTVL.